One T cell receptor beta chain is described in this entry. Its antigen is undetermined. The data were obtained in a study of T cell responses to AZD1222 COVID-19 vaccine. Study-level results: Donors were mostly white British, more females; clonal diversity possibly underestimated. Per reports, nearly half of all spike-specific TCRs target regions that are unmutated in variants.

TCRdb's copy holds only in-frame clones and misses some; the assay was immunoSEQ multiplex PCR. The sample contains 95,000 to 100,000 clones, 70% to 85% of which appear only once. V lost 4 bases to trimming and J lost 1 base, with 17 bases between them. The germline CDR1 and CDR2 sequences are SGHRS and YFSETQ. The CDR3 sequence is 16 residues long. Recipients boosted at about 4 weeks or about 12 weeks are pooled. The chain uses TRBV5-1 and TRBJ2-5; D may be TRBD2 (6 bases). This clonotype was sampled from an adult who received the AZD1222 COVID-19 vaccine. Material: peripheral blood, obtained 28 days after the second AZD1222 dose. In DNA form, the CDR3 reads TGCGCCAGCAGCCCGGCGGGGATACCGGCCCAAGAGACCCAGTACTTC. This encodes CASSPAGIPAQETQYF.